Below, 22 T cell receptor beta chains from the same sample are listed, as sequenced in a study of OX40 agonist ivuxolimab in advanced cancers. Sequencing was performed with immunoSEQ multiplex PCR; in TCRdb, only in-frame clones are kept and a portion is missing. The table includes approximately 8,200 clones, roughly 90% detected once. The specimen was CD4+ or CD8+ T cells sorted from blood, collected in a trial of the OX40 agonist ivuxolimab. The receptor source for this set is an adult with an advanced solid tumor such as melanoma, head and neck, liver or kidney cancer.

The rearrangement links TRBV5-1 to TRBJ2-2; 8 bases agree with TRBD2. The CDR3 sequence is 15 residues long. Trimming at V came to 4 bases and at J to 6 bases, leaving 8 bases not matched to a gene. Germline assignment: CDR1 SGHRS and CDR2 YFSETQ. CDR3 sequence: CASSLTLAGAGELFF. The DNA of the CDR3 is TGCGCCAGCAGCCTGACTCTAGCGGGTGCCGGGGAGCTGTTTTTT.

This chain uses TRBV6-5 with TRBJ1-5; D remains unclear. This CDR3 region has 14 residues. Germline values: CDR1 MNHEY, CDR2 SVGAGI. Trimming removed 7 bases at V and 7 bases at J, with 17 bases between. CDR3 amino acids: CASTPEAGWQPQHF. The DNA of the CDR3 is TGTGCCAGCACCCCTGAGGCAGGCTGGCAGCCCCAGCATTTT.

A few counts support this clone. The chain employs TRBV5-1 and TRBJ2-1; 8 nucleotides line up with TRBD1. This CDR3 contains 14 residues. CDR1 and CDR2 from the germline V gene are SGHRS and YFSETQ. V was clipped by 6 bases and J by 5 bases; unmatched bases: 7. The CDR3 DNA is TGCGCCAGCACCCCAGGGGGCTTTGACAATGAGCAGTTCTTC. It translates to CASTPGGFDNEQFF.

The rearrangement uses TRBV27 and TRBJ2-1; tentatively, D is TRBD1 (6 bases). The V end lost 6 bases, the J end lost 0 bases, and 15 bases lay between the germline ends. The CDR3 length is 16 residues. Germline V gene sequence: CDR1 MNHEY, CDR2 SMNVEV (reference sequence). Written as DNA, the CDR3 is TGTGCCAGCAGCGGGACAAGGCCGAGCTCCTACAATGAGCAGTTCTTC. Translation gives CASSGTRPSSYNEQFF.

This clone has more than one count but fewer than ten. This chain connects TRBV7-8 to TRBJ1-5; TRBD1 agrees at 10 bases. V lost 2 bases and J lost 4; bases outside the gene matches: 2. The CDR3 has 15 amino acids. Per the germline V gene, CDR1 is SGHVS and CDR2 is FQNEAQ. Written as DNA, the CDR3 is TGTGCCAGCAGCTTACAGGACAGGGGGAATCAGCCCCAGCATTTT. Protein: CASSLQDRGNQPQHF.

This chain's CDR3 is CAISERQGADSPLHF. CDR3 DNA: TGTGCCATCAGTGAGCGACAGGGGGCGGATTCACCCCTCCACTTT. V and J are TRBV10-3 and TRBJ1-6, with 10 nucleotides matching TRBD1. The CDR3 totals 15 residues. V shed 2 bases, J shed 8 bases, and the junction held 3 bases outside the gene matches. In germline, CDR1 is ENHRY, CDR2 SYGVKD.

A few counts support this clone. The chain combines TRBV6-4 with TRBJ2-2; D uncertain. CDR1 and CDR2 (germline): MRHNA, SNTAGT. The CDR3 consists of 14 residues. V was clipped by 4 bases and J by 1 base, with 7 bases between them. The CDR3 is CASSVQENTGELFF. In DNA form, the CDR3 reads TGTGCCAGCAGTGTGCAGGAGAACACCGGGGAGCTGTTTTTT.

Only a few counts were recorded for this clone. The CDR3 reads CASSGGGGQKETQYF. DNA for the CDR3: TGTGCCAGCAGTGGAGGGGGGGGACAAAAAGAGACCCAGTACTTC. The chain combines TRBV6-1 with TRBJ2-5; TRBD2 is a possible D gene (7 bases). There are 15 residues in the CDR3. The germline V gene has CDR1 MNHNS and CDR2 SASEGT. Trimming shortened V by 4 bases and J by 3 bases, and 15 bases separated the two germline ends.

V and J are TRBV28 and TRBJ2-3; possibly TRBD2 for D (5 bases). In germline, CDR1 is MDHEN, CDR2 SYDVKM. V lost 8 bases to trimming and J lost 0 bases, with 12 bases between them. The CDR3 extends over 14 amino acids. The CDR3 DNA sequence: TGTGCCAGCTTGATCGGCGGGAGCACAGATACGCAGTATTTT. Translation gives CASLIGGSTDTQYF.

The rearrangement links TRBV2 to TRBJ1-3, with D possibly TRBD1 on 5 matching bases. The CDR3 has 16 residues. Deletions cut 5 bases from V and 0 bases from J, with 14 bases between. Germline CDR1 SNHLY, CDR2 FYNNEI. CDR3 nucleotides: TGTGCCAGCAGTCGAATGGGGCCAAGCTCTGGAAACACCATATATTTT. Translating gives CASSRMGPSSGNTIYF.

The CDR3 bases are TGTGCCAGCAGAACGGGACGGGGGGCCTATTCACCCCTCCACTTT. It yields the protein CASRTGRGAYSPLHF. The V gene is TRBV2, the J gene TRBJ1-6, with D maybe TRBD1 (6 bases). Trimming stripped 6 bases from V and 8 bases from J, with 17 bases between. Germline V gene lookup returns CDR1 SNHLY and CDR2 FYNNEI. This CDR3 comprises 15 residues.

The genes are TRBV18 and TRBJ2-3; no firm D call. V dropped 3 bases and J dropped 7 bases, with 17 bases sitting between them. The CDR3 is made up of 15 amino acids. The V gene's germline CDR1 is KGHSH and CDR2 LQKENI. CDR3 bases: TGTGCCAGCTCACCCCGACCTTCACCTGGGTATACGCAGTATTTT. Amino acid sequence: CASSPRPSPGYTQYF.

The J gene is TRBJ2-1, the V gene TRBV9, with a possible D match to TRBD2 (6 bases). The CDR3 spans 15 residues. The germline V and J ends were trimmed by 0 bases and 8 bases, with 15 bases remaining between them. CDR1 is SGDLS, CDR2 YYNGEE, per germline. The CDR3 region is CASSVDLRLVDEQFF. The CDR3 coding sequence is TGTGCCAGCAGCGTAGATCTTCGACTAGTCGATGAGCAGTTCTTC. Full variable domain (rest looked up from reference TRBV9 and TRBJ2-1): DSGVTQTPKHLITATGQRVTLRCSPRSGDLSVYWYQQSLDQGLQFLIQYYNGEERAKGNILERFSAQQFPDLHSELNLSSLELGDSALYFCASSVDLRLVDEQFFGPGTRLTVL.

The CDR3 sequence: CASSQGQGNEKLFF. CDR3 nucleotides: TGTGCCAGCAGCCAAGGACAGGGTAATGAAAAACTGTTTTTT. V and J are TRBV4-2 and TRBJ1-4; 7 bases align to TRBD1. The CDR3 loop spans 14 amino acids. V gave up 1 base and J gave up 4 bases; unmatched junction bases: 0. Germline CDR1 and CDR2: LGHNA and YNFKEQ.

The chain joins TRBV10-3 to TRBJ2-1, with 13 bases aligning to TRBD2. CDR3 length: 20 amino acids. Germline CDR1 is ENHRY and CDR2 is SYGVKD. The V and J ends lost 0 bases and 9 bases, in that order; junction bases with no gene match: 17. The CDR3, as DNA: TGTGCCATCAGTGAGTCAGGACTAGCGGGGGACGATTTAGAATTAGGTGAGCAGTTCTTC. Translating it yields CAISESGLAGDDLELGEQFF.

This chain uses TRBV5-1 with TRBJ1-6, with D maybe TRBD1 (5 bases). V was trimmed by 2 bases and J by 10 bases, leaving 22 bases between them. The CDR3 is 17 residues long. Germline lookup yields CDR1 SGHRS and CDR2 YFSETQ. In DNA, the CDR3 is TGCGCCAGCAGCTTCTCTAGTCCCGGGACGGCCCCATCACCCCTCCACTTT. Translated: CASSFSSPGTAPSPLHF.

The V call is TRBV19, the J call TRBJ1-1; D perhaps matches TRBD1 (6 bases). The CDR3 consists of 14 residues. Germline V gene sequence: CDR1 LNHDA, CDR2 SQIVND (reference sequence). The ends were cut back, 8 bases at V and 1 base at J, with 14 bases in the middle. The CDR3 sequence is CASGRVRGNTEAFF. Written as DNA, the CDR3 is TGTGCCAGTGGTCGAGTCAGGGGGAACACTGAAGCTTTCTTT.

The chain joins TRBV5-5 to TRBJ2-7, with 8 positions matching TRBD1. J lost 6 bases, V lost 2 bases, and 4 bases had no gene match. The CDR3 is 13 amino acids. Germline-derived CDR1 and CDR2 are SGHKS and YYEKEE (reference sequence). This chain's CDR3 is CASSFYGQGEQYF. CDR3 in DNA: TGTGCCAGCAGCTTTTATGGACAGGGCGAGCAGTACTTC.

The chain joins TRBV11-2 to TRBJ2-3; D not certain. This CDR3 region has 13 residues. Germline V lookup: CDR1 SGHAT, CDR2 FQNNGV. The V end was cut by 7 bases, the J end by 3 bases, with 11 bases between. The CDR3 DNA reads as TGTGCCAGCAACCTCAAGGTTACAGATACGCAGTATTTT. Its protein product is CASNLKVTDTQYF.

This chain joins TRBV2 and TRBJ2-3, with a possible D match to TRBD2 (5 bases). Trimming took 4 bases from V and 14 from J, leaving 13 bases between them. The CDR3 runs 11 residues. Germline assignment: CDR1 SNHLY and CDR2 FYNNEI. The CDR3 coding sequence is TGTGCCAGCAGTGGGGAGCTCACCGGGTATTTT. It specifies CASSGELTGYF.

This clone was counted once. The chain carries TRBV29-1 and TRBJ2-2; possibly TRBD1 or TRBD2 for D (6 bases each). Germline V gives CDR1 SQVTM, CDR2 ANQGSEA. The CDR3 loop spans 14 amino acids. V dropped 5 bases and J dropped 3 bases, with 13 bases sitting between them. The CDR3 nucleotides read TGCAGCGTTCGGAGGGGGGCCGACACCGGGGAGCTGTTTTTT. As protein: CSVRRGADTGELFF.

This sequence joins TRBV9 and TRBJ2-7; TRBD1 agrees at 12 bases. V shed 2 bases and J 5 bases; nucleotides not matched to a gene: 11. The germline V gene has CDR1 SGDLS and CDR2 YYNGEE. The CDR3 length is 17 residues. DNA for the CDR3: TGTGCCAGCAGCGTGTCTACCGGGACAGGGGGCGAAAACGAGCAGTACTTC. Its protein is CASSVSTGTGGENEQYF. Looking up the rest from reference TRBV9 and TRBJ2-7 gives the full variable domain: DSGVTQTPKHLITATGQRVTLRCSPRSGDLSVYWYQQSLDQGLQFLIQYYNGEERAKGNILERFSAQQFPDLHSELNLSSLELGDSALYFCASSVSTGTGGENEQYFGPGTRLTVT.